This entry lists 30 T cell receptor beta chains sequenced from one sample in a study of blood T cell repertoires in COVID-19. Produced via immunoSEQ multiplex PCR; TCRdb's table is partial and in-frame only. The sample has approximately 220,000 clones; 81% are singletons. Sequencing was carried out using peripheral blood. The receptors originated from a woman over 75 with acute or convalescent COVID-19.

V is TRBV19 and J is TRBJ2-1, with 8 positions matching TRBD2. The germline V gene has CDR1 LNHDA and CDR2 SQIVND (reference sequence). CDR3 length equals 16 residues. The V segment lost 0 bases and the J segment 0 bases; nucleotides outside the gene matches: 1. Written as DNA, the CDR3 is TGTGCCAGTAGTATAGATAGCGGGGCCTCCTACAATGAGCAGTTCTTC. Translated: CASSIDSGASYNEQFF. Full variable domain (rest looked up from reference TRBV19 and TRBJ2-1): DGGITQSPKYLFRKEGQNVTLSCEQNLNHDAMYWYRQDPGQGLRLIYYSQIVNDFQKGDIAEGYSVSREKKESFPLTVTSAQKNPTAFYLCASSIDSGASYNEQFFGPGTRLTVL.

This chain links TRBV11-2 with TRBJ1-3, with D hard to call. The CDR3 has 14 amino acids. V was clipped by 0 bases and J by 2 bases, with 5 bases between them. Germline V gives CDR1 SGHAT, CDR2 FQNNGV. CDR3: CASSLEVAGNTIYF. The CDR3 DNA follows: TGTGCCAGCAGCTTAGAGGTAGCTGGAAACACCATATATTTT.

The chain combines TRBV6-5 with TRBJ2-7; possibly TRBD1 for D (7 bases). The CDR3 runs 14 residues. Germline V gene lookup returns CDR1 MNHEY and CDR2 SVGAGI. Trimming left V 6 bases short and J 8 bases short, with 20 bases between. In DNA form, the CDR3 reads TGTGCCAGCAGCCAGGACAGGACTACGAGTCAGCAGTACTTC. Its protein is CASSQDRTTSQQYF.

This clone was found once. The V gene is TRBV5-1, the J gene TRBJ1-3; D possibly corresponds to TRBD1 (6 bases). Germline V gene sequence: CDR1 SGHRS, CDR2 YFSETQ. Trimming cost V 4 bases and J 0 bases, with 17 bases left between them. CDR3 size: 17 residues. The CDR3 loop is CASSLENGQNSGNTIYF. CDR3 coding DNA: TGCGCCAGCAGCCTTGAAAACGGACAGAACTCTGGAAACACCATATATTTT.

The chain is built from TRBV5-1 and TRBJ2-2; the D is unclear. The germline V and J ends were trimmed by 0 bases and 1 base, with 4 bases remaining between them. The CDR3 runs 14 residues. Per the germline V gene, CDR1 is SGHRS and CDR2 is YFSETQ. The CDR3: CASSLARNTGELFF. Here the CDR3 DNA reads TGCGCCAGCAGCTTGGCCCGGAACACCGGGGAGCTGTTTTTT.

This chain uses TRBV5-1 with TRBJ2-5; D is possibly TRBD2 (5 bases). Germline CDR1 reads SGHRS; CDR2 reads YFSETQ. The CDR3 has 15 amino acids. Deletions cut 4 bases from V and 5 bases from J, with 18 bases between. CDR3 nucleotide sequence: TGCGCCAGCAGCCAGCTGGAGCGGCTAGGGGAGACCCAGTACTTC. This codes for CASSQLERLGETQYF.

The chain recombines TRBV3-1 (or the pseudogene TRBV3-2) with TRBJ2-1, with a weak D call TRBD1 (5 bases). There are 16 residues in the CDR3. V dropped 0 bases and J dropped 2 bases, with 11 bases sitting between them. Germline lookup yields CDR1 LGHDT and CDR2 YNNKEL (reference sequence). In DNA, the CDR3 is TGTGCCAGCAGCCAAGAGGGAAGGGGTCCCTACAATGAGCAGTTCTTC. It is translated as CASSQEGRGPYNEQFF.

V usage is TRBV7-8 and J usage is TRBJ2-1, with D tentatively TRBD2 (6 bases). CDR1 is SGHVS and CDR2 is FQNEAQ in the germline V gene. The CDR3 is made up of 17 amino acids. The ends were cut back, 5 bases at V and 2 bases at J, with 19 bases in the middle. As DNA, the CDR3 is TGTGCCAGCAGCCCGCAGGGACTTCTCAACACCTACAATGAGCAGTTCTTC. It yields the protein CASSPQGLLNTYNEQFF.

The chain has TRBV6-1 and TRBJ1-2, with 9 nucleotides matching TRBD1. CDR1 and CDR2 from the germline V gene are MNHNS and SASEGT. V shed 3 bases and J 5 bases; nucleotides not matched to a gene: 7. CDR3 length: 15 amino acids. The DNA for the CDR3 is TGTGCCAGCAGTGACGGACAGGGGCAATGGTATGGCTACACCTTC. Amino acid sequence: CASSDGQGQWYGYTF.

The CDR3 nucleotides are TGTGCCAGCAGCCAAGACCGGGGGATCCCCCATTCCTACAATGAGCAGTTCTTC. Translation gives CASSQDRGIPHSYNEQFF. The genes are TRBV4-2 and TRBJ2-1, with D perhaps matching TRBD2 (6 bases). The CDR3 runs 18 residues. The V gene lost 0 bases and the J gene lost 1 base, with 16 bases spanning the gap. CDR1 and CDR2 (germline): LGHNA, YNFKEQ.

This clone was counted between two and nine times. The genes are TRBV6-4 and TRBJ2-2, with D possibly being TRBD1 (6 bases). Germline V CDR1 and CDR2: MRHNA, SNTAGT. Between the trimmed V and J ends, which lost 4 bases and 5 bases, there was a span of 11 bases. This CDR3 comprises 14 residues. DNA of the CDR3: TGTGCCAGCAGTGGACAGCAGGGGACCGGGGAGCTGTTTTTT. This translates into CASSGQQGTGELFF.

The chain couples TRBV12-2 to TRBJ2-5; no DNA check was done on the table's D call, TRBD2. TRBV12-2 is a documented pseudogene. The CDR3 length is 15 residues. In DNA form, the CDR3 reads TGTGCAAGTCGCTTAGCACTTTTTTTTCAAGAGACCCAGTACTTC. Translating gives CASRLALFFQETQYF.

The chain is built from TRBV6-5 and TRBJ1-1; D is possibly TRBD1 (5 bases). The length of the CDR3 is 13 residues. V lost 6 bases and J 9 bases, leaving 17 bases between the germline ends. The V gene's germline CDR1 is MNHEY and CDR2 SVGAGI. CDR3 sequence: CASRVPGGKQAFF. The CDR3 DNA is TGTGCCAGCAGGGTCCCGGGGGGGAAACAAGCTTTCTTT.

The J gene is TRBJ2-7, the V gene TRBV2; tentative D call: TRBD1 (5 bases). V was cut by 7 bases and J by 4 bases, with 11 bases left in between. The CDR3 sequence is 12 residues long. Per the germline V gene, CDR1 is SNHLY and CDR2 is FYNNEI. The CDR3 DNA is TGTGCCAGCAAAACAGGTTCTTACGAGCAGTACTTC. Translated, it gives CASKTGSYEQYF.

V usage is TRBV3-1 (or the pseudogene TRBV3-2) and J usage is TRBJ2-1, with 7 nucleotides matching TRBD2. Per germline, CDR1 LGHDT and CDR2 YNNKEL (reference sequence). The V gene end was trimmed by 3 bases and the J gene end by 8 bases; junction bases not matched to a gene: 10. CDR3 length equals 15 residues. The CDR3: CASSQGSGAPDEQFF. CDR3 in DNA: TGTGCCAGCAGCCAGGGAAGCGGGGCTCCCGATGAGCAGTTCTTC.

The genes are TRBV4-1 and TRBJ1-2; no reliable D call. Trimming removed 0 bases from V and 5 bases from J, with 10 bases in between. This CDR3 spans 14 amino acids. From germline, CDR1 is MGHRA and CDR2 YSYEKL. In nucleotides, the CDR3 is TGCGCCAGCAGCCAAGATACAGCCTATTATGGCTACACCTTC. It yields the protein CASSQDTAYYGYTF.

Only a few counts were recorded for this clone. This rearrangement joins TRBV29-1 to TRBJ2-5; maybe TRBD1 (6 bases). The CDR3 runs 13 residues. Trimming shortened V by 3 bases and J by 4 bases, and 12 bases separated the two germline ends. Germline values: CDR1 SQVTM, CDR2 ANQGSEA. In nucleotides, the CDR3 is TGCAGCGTTGATCTTGGACAGCGAGAGACCCAGTACTTC. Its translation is CSVDLGQRETQYF.

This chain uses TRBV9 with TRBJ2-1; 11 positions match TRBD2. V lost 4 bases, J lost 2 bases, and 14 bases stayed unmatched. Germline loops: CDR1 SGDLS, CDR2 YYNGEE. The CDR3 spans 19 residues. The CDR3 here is CASSPSALAGGSPYNEQFF. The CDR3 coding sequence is TGTGCCAGCAGCCCTTCTGCCCTAGCGGGGGGTAGCCCCTACAATGAGCAGTTCTTC.

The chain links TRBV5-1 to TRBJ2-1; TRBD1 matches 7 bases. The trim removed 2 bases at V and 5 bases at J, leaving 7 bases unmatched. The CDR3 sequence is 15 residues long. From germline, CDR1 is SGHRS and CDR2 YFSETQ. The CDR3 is CASSFISGTDNEQFF. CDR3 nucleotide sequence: TGCGCCAGCAGCTTCATCTCCGGGACAGACAATGAGCAGTTCTTC.

The CDR3 DNA sequence: TGCAGCGCGCGCTCCTACGAGCAGTACTTC. Amino acids: CSARSYEQYF. The rearrangement uses TRBV29-1 and TRBJ2-7; D is ambiguous. Trimming took 7 bases from V and 0 from J, leaving 4 bases between them. Germline values: CDR1 SQVTM, CDR2 ANQGSEA. This CDR3 has 10 amino acids.

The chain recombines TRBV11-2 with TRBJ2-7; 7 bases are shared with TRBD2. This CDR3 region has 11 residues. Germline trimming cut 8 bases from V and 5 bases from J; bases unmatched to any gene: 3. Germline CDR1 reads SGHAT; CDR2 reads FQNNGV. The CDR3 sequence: CASPTSHEQYF. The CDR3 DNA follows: TGTGCCAGCCCGACTAGCCACGAGCAGTACTTC.

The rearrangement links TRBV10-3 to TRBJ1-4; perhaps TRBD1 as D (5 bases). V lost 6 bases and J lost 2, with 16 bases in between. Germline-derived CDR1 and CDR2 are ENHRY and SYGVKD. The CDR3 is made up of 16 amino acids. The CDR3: CAISYGGPPTNEKLFF. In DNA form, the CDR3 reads TGTGCCATCAGCTACGGGGGACCCCCCACTAATGAAAAACTGTTTTTT.

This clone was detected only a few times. The CDR3 spells CASSQGGRLAETQYF. The CDR3 bases are TGTGCCAGCAGCCAAGGTGGCCGGCTAGCCGAGACCCAGTACTTC. The chain has TRBV14 and TRBJ2-5; D possibly corresponds to TRBD2 (5 bases). In germline, CDR1 is SGHDN, CDR2 FVKESK. The CDR3 runs to 15 residues. V lost 1 base and J 5 bases, leaving 14 bases between the germline ends.

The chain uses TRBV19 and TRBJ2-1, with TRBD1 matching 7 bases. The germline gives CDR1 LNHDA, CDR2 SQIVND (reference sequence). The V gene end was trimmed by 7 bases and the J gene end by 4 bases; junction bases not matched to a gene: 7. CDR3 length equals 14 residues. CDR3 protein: CASKETGLYNEQFF. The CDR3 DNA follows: TGTGCCAGTAAAGAGACAGGGCTTTACAATGAGCAGTTCTTC.

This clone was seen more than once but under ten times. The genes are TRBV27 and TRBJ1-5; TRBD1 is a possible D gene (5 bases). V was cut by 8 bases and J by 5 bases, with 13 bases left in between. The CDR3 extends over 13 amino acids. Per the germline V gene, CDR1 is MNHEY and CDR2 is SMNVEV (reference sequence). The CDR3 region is CASARGVDQPQHF. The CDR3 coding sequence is TGTGCCAGCGCCCGGGGGGTAGATCAGCCCCAGCATTTT.

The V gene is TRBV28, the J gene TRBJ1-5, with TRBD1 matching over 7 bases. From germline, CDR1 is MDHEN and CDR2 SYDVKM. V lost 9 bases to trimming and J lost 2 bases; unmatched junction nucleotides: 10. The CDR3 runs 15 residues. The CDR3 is CASRRQGEGNQPQHF. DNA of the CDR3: TGTGCCAGTCGAAGGCAGGGGGAGGGCAATCAGCCCCAGCATTTT.

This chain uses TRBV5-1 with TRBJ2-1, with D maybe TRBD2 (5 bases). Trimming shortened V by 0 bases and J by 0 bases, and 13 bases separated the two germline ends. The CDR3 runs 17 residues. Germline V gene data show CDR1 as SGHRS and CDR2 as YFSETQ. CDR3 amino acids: CASSLVRRTSSYNEQFF. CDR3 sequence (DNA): TGCGCCAGCAGCTTGGTTCGGAGGACGAGCTCCTACAATGAGCAGTTCTTC.

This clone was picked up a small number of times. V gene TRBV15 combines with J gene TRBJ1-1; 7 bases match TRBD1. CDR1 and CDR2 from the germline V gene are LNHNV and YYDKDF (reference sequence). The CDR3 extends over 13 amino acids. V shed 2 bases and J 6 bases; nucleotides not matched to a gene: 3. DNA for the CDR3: TGTGCCACCAGCAGATCCCAGGGGGCTGAAGCTTTCTTT. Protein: CATSRSQGAEAFF.

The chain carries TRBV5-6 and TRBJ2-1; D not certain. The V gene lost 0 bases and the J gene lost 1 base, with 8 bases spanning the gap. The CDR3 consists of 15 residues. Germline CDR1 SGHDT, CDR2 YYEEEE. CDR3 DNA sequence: TGTGCCAGCAGCTTGGATGCCTATTCCTACAATGAGCAGTTCTTC. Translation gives CASSLDAYSYNEQFF.

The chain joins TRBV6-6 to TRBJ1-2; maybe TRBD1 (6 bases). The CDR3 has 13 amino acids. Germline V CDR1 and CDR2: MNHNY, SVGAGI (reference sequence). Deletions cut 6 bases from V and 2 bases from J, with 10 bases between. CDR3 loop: CASSPQGNYGYTF. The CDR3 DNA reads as TGTGCCAGCAGCCCCCAGGGGAACTATGGCTACACCTTC.